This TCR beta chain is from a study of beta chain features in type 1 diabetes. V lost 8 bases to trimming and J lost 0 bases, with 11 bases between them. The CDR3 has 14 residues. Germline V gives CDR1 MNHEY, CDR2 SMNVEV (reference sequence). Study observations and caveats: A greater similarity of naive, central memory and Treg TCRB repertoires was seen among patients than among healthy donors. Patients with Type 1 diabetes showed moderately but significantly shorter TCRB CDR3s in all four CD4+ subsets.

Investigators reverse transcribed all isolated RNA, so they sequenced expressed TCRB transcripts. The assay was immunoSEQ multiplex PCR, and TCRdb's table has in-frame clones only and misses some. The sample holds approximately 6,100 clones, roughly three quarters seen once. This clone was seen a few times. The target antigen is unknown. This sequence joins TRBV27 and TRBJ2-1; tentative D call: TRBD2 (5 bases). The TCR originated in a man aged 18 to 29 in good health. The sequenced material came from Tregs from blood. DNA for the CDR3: TGTGCCAGCCAGGAGCGGCTCTCCTACAATGAGCAGTTCTTC. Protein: CASQERLSYNEQFF.